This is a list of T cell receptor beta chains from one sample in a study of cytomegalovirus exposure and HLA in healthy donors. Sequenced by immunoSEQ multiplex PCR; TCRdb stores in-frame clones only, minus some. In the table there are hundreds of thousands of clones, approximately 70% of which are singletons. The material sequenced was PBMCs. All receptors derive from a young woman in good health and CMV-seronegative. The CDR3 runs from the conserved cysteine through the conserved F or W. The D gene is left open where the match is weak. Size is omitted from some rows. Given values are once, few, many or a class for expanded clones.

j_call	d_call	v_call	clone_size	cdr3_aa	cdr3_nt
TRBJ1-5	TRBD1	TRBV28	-	CATGQGGRPQHF	TGTGCCACTGGACAGGGGGGAAGGCCCCAGCATTTT
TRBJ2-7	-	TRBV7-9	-	CSSSSREETPADEQYF	TGTTCCAGCAGCTCCAGGGAGGAGACCCCAGCGGACGAGCAGTACTTC
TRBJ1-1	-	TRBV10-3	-	CAIKEEGGGKYTEAFF	TGTGCCATCAAGGAGGAGGGGGGGGGCAAGTACACTGAAGCTTTCTTT
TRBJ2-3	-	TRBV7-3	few	CASSFAPGSTDTQYF	TGTGCCAGCAGCTTTGCCCCGGGAAGCACAGATACGCAGTATTTT
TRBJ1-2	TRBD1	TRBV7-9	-	CASSYWATGSDYGYTF	TGTGCCAGCAGCTATTGGGCGACAGGGAGTGACTATGGCTACACCTTC
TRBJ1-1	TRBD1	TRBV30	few	CAGDRGLTEAFF	TGCGCGGGGGACAGGGGGCTGACTGAAGCTTTCTTT
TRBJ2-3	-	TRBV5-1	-	CASSVGRTSTDTQYF	TGCGCCAGCAGCGTGGGACGGACTAGCACAGATACGCAGTATTTT
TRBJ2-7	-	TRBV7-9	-	CSSSLADSSKYF	TGTTCCAGCAGCTTAGCGGACAGCAGCAAGTACTTC
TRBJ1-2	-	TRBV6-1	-	CASSERTAGYTF	TGTGCCAGCAGTGAAAGGACAGCTGGCTACACCTTC
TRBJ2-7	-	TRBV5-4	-	CASSFSGNPYEQYF	TGTGCCAGCAGCTTTAGCGGAAACCCCTACGAGCAGTACTTC
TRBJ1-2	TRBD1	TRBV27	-	CASKGQGGIGYTF	TGTGCCAGCAAGGGACAGGGCGGGATTGGCTACACCTTC
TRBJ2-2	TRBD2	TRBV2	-	CATTAGTSGTGELFF	TGTGCCACCACCGCGGGGACTAGCGGGACCGGGGAGCTGTTTTTT
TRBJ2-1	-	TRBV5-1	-	CASSLSSGSYNEQFF	TGCGCCAGCAGCTTGTCTTCAGGGTCCTACAATGAGCAGTTCTTC
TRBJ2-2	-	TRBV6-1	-	CASTEIGQGWGELFF	TGTGCCAGCACTGAGATAGGGCAGGGCTGGGGGGAGCTGTTTTTT
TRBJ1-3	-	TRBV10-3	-	CAISGWTVSSGNTIYF	TGTGCCATCAGTGGATGGACAGTTAGTTCTGGAAACACCATATATTTT
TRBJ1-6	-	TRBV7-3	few	CASSLEGSYNSPLHF	TGTGCCAGCAGCTTAGAGGGCAGTTATAATTCACCCCTCCACTTT
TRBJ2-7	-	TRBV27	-	CASSFGWQGRNEQYF	TGTGCCAGCAGTTTTGGTTGGCAGGGTCGGAACGAGCAGTACTTC